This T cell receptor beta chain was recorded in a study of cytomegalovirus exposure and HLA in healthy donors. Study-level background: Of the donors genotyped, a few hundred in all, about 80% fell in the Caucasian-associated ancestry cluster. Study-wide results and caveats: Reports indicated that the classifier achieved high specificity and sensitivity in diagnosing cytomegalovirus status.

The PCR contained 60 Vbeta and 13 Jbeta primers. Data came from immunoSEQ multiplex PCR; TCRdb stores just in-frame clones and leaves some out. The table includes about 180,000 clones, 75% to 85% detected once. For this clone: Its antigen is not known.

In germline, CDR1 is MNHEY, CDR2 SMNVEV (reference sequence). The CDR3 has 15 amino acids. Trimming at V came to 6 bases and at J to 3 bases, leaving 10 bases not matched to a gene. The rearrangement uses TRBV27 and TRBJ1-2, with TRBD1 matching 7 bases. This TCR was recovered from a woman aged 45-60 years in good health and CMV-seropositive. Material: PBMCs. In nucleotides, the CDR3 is TGTGCCAGCAGCGACGGGACAGTACCGGACTATGGCTACACCTTC. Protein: CASSDGTVPDYGYTF.